Listed below are T cell receptor beta chains from one sample, sequenced in a study of neurological immune-mediated disorders. TCRdb reanalysed the 5' RACE reads using MiXCR and keeps one entry per CDR3 protein. Found here are tens of thousands of distinct CDR3 sequences, 13% to 15% of them singletons; the top ten hold about 7%. The specimen sequenced was PBMCs. Receptors were obtained from a woman aged 50 to 60 in good health. The CDR3 runs from the conserved cysteine through the conserved F or W. A row's size may be missing; if present it is once, few, many or a size class.

J gene,clone size,V gene,CDR3 protein
TRBJ1-6,many,TRBV12-3/TRBV12-4,CASTYWEGYSPLHF
TRBJ2-1,NA,TRBV9,CASSVSTDNNEQFF
TRBJ1-2,many,TRBV29-1,CSVDLGGGYTF
TRBJ2-1,few,TRBV5-1,CASSLVGLWFF
TRBJ1-1,many,TRBV7-9,CASSRDRGGRTEAFF
TRBJ2-1,many,TRBV6-4,CASSDRLTNEQFF
TRBJ2-3,many,TRBV7-2,CASSPPDTQYF
TRBJ1-2,many,TRBV5-1,CASSLDRGGNYGYTF
TRBJ1-6,many,TRBV5-1,CASSPSGAYTGVNSPLHF
TRBJ2-1,once,TRBV10-3,CASARIAGINEQFF
TRBJ2-1,many,TRBV20-1,CSARDTAGGPDEQFF
TRBJ1-2,many,TRBV5-1,CASSLGPQNLNYGYTF
TRBJ1-1,many,TRBV6-2/TRBV6-3,CASSYSPRRTEAFF
TRBJ1-4,many,TRBV15,CATSRAGGRYEKLFF
TRBJ2-1,many,TRBV25-1,CASSGRWGIPNEQFF
TRBJ2-6,many,TRBV12-3/TRBV12-4,CASSFKAGANVLTF
TRBJ2-7,many,TRBV24-1,CATSDWDHPYEQYF
TRBJ1-4,many,TRBV5-1,CASSPTGNEKLFF
TRBJ2-1,many,TRBV20-1,CSAPGGGTSGAISYNEQFF